The rows below give T cell receptor beta chains drawn from one sample of a study of blood T cell repertoires in COVID-19. Here immunoSEQ multiplex PCR was the method, and the copy in TCRdb shows in-frame clones only, minus some. The data hold roughly 160,000 clones, with just over 90% observed a single time. The sequencing input was peripheral blood. The receptors stem from a man aged 18 to 30 with COVID-19, enrolled during active disease. The CDR3 runs from the conserved cysteine through the conserved F or W. Each record gives: J gene, V gene, D gene, clone size, CDR3 length, CDR3 DNA, CDR3 protein. D genes are given only for firm matches. Not every row has a clone size; where given, it reads once, few, many or a size class.

j_gene: TRBJ1-5; v_gene: TRBV24-1; d_gene: TRBD1; abundance: few; len: 16; CDR3nt: TGTGCCACCACCTCCGAGGGACAGGAGCCCCTAGGGCCCCAGCATTTT; CDR3aa: CATTSEGQEPLGPQHF
j_gene: TRBJ2-1; v_gene: TRBV11-1; d_gene: .; abundance: .; len: 16; CDR3nt: TGTGCCAGCAGCCCAAAGGGGTATTTCGGCTACAATGAGCAGTTCTTC; CDR3aa: CASSPKGYFGYNEQFF
j_gene: TRBJ2-7; v_gene: TRBV5-1; d_gene: .; abundance: .; len: 14; CDR3nt: TGCGCCAGCAGCTTGGCCGGGTGGACCTACGAGCAGTACTTC; CDR3aa: CASSLAGWTYEQYF
j_gene: TRBJ1-2; v_gene: TRBV6-2/TRBV6-3; d_gene: .; abundance: .; len: 14; CDR3nt: TGTGCCAGCAGTTACCCTGACAAGATCTATGGCTACACCTTC; CDR3aa: CASSYPDKIYGYTF
j_gene: TRBJ1-2; v_gene: TRBV9; d_gene: .; abundance: few; len: 14; CDR3nt: TGTGCCAGCAGCGTCAATGGGGGGAACTATGGCTACACCTTC; CDR3aa: CASSVNGGNYGYTF
j_gene: TRBJ2-7; v_gene: TRBV19; d_gene: .; abundance: .; len: 12; CDR3nt: TGTGCCACCCGGGAGAACACCTACGAGCAGTACTTC; CDR3aa: CATRENTYEQYF
j_gene: TRBJ2-3; v_gene: TRBV7-3; d_gene: .; abundance: .; len: 14; CDR3nt: TGTGCCAGCAGCTTAGGGGCCAACACAGATACGCAGTATTTT; CDR3aa: CASSLGANTDTQYF
j_gene: TRBJ2-7; v_gene: TRBV7-8; d_gene: .; abundance: .; len: 14; CDR3nt: TGTGCCAGCAGCTTAGAACAGGGAAGCTACGAGCAGTACTTC; CDR3aa: CASSLEQGSYEQYF
j_gene: TRBJ2-1; v_gene: TRBV5-8; d_gene: TRBD1; abundance: .; len: 15; CDR3nt: TGTGCCAGCAGCACAGGACAGGGATTATACAATGAGCAGTTCTTC; CDR3aa: CASSTGQGLYNEQFF
j_gene: TRBJ2-2; v_gene: TRBV2; d_gene: .; abundance: .; len: 14; CDR3nt: TGTGCCAGCAGTGTCCTGAGAGACACCGGGGAGCTGTTTTTT; CDR3aa: CASSVLRDTGELFF
j_gene: TRBJ1-1; v_gene: TRBV28; d_gene: TRBD1; abundance: .; len: 20; CDR3nt: TGTGCCAGCAGACAAATCAGGTTCGCAGGGGGCGAATTCATGAACACTGAAGCTTTCTTT; CDR3aa: CASRQIRFAGGEFMNTEAFF
j_gene: TRBJ2-7; v_gene: TRBV7-6; d_gene: TRBD2; abundance: .; len: 16; CDR3nt: TGTGCCAGCAGCTTAGGGGGGTTAGCGGGAGTCTACGAGCAGTACTTC; CDR3aa: CASSLGGLAGVYEQYF
j_gene: TRBJ2-1; v_gene: TRBV18; d_gene: .; abundance: .; len: 18; CDR3nt: TGTGCCAGCTCATCTACTCGTCCTAGGGGGGGTTTTTACAATGAGCAGTTCTTC; CDR3aa: CASSSTRPRGGFYNEQFF
j_gene: TRBJ2-3; v_gene: TRBV9; d_gene: TRBD2; abundance: .; len: 16; CDR3nt: TGTGCCAGCAGCCGGACTAGCGGGAGTCGAACAGATACGCAGTATTTT; CDR3aa: CASSRTSGSRTDTQYF
j_gene: TRBJ2-1; v_gene: TRBV25-1; d_gene: .; abundance: .; len: 14; CDR3nt: TGTGCCAGCAGCGCCGGACACTTCTACAATGAGCAGTTCTTC; CDR3aa: CASSAGHFYNEQFF
j_gene: TRBJ1-5; v_gene: TRBV5-5; d_gene: TRBD1; abundance: .; len: 15; CDR3nt: TGTGCCAGCAGCCTACAGGGGGATAGCAATCAGCCCCAGCATTTT; CDR3aa: CASSLQGDSNQPQHF
j_gene: TRBJ2-1; v_gene: TRBV20-1; d_gene: TRBD2; abundance: .; len: 19; CDR3nt: TGCAGTGCTAGTAAATTGTGGGAGCTAGCGGGAGGAGTAAACAATGAGCAGTTCTTC; CDR3aa: CSASKLWELAGGVNNEQFF
j_gene: TRBJ2-3; v_gene: TRBV4-3; d_gene: .; abundance: .; len: 15; CDR3nt: TGCGCCAGCAGCCAAGACGGGAGTAACACAGATACGCAGTATTTT; CDR3aa: CASSQDGSNTDTQYF
j_gene: TRBJ2-2; v_gene: TRBV30; d_gene: TRBD1; abundance: once; len: 15; CDR3nt: TGTGCCTGGAGGTCCGGGACAGGGGTAACCGGGGAGCTGTTTTTT; CDR3aa: CAWRSGTGVTGELFF
j_gene: TRBJ1-4; v_gene: TRBV5-1; d_gene: .; abundance: .; len: 15; CDR3nt: TGCGCCAGCAGCGAGCAGGGCGCAACTAATGAAAAACTGCTTTTT; CDR3aa: CASSEQGATNEKLLF
j_gene: TRBJ1-5; v_gene: TRBV19; d_gene: TRBD1; abundance: .; len: 15; CDR3nt: TGTGCCAGTAGTAGGGACAGGGAGGTCGGGCAGCCCCAGCATTTT; CDR3aa: CASSRDREVGQPQHF
j_gene: TRBJ2-5; v_gene: TRBV15; d_gene: .; abundance: .; len: 16; CDR3nt: TGTGCCACCAGCAGAGGGGCATGGACAGTAAGGGAGACCCAGTACTTC; CDR3aa: CATSRGAWTVRETQYF
j_gene: TRBJ2-7; v_gene: TRBV9; d_gene: TRBD1; abundance: .; len: 14; CDR3nt: TGTGCCAGCAGCCCTCGGGACAGGGACTACGAGCAGTACTTC; CDR3aa: CASSPRDRDYEQYF
j_gene: TRBJ2-7; v_gene: TRBV9; d_gene: .; abundance: .; len: 13; CDR3nt: TGTGCCAGCAGCGTAGCGGACAGAAGCGAGCAGTACTTC; CDR3aa: CASSVADRSEQYF
j_gene: TRBJ2-1; v_gene: TRBV28; d_gene: TRBD2; abundance: .; len: 19; CDR3nt: TGTGCCAGCAGTTCCGACGGTTGGACTAGCGGGAGCTCCTACAATGAGCAGTTCTTC; CDR3aa: CASSSDGWTSGSSYNEQFF
j_gene: TRBJ1-3; v_gene: TRBV7-2; d_gene: .; abundance: .; len: 14; CDR3nt: TGTGCCAGCAGCCCGCGTCAGGGGAGAAACACCATATATTTT; CDR3aa: CASSPRQGRNTIYF
j_gene: TRBJ2-1; v_gene: TRBV18; d_gene: TRBD1; abundance: .; len: 17; CDR3nt: TGTGCCAGCTCACCCACCACCCAGGGACAGGGTAAAAATGAGCAGTTCTTC; CDR3aa: CASSPTTQGQGKNEQFF
j_gene: TRBJ1-1; v_gene: TRBV12-3/TRBV12-4; d_gene: .; abundance: .; len: 13; CDR3nt: TGTGCCAGCAGACCCAACAGGAACACTGAAGCTTTCTTT; CDR3aa: CASRPNRNTEAFF
j_gene: TRBJ2-1; v_gene: TRBV6-6; d_gene: .; abundance: .; len: 13; CDR3nt: TGTGCCAGCAGTTTACTAGGGAATGATGAGCAGTTCTTC; CDR3aa: CASSLLGNDEQFF
j_gene: TRBJ1-2; v_gene: TRBV7-2; d_gene: TRBD1; abundance: .; len: 14; CDR3nt: TGTGCCAGCAGCTTAGGAGTAGGGGGCGGAGGCTACACCTTC; CDR3aa: CASSLGVGGGGYTF
j_gene: TRBJ2-2; v_gene: TRBV25-1; d_gene: TRBD1; abundance: .; len: 12; CDR3nt: TGTGCCAGCAGACAGGGGGCCGGGGAGCTGTTTTTT; CDR3aa: CASRQGAGELFF
j_gene: TRBJ1-2; v_gene: TRBV6-5; d_gene: .; abundance: .; len: 13; CDR3nt: TGTGCCAGCACCCCGGGGGGGAGCGATGGCTACACCTTC; CDR3aa: CASTPGGSDGYTF
j_gene: TRBJ2-1; v_gene: TRBV9; d_gene: TRBD2; abundance: .; len: 19; CDR3nt: TGTGCCAGCAGCGTAGAAAAGGGACTAGCGGGATACTCCTACAATGAGCAGTTCTTC; CDR3aa: CASSVEKGLAGYSYNEQFF
j_gene: TRBJ2-1; v_gene: TRBV7-2; d_gene: TRBD2; abundance: few; len: 19; CDR3nt: TGTGCCAGCAGGCCCACCCTCGGGACTAGCACTTACTCCTACAATGAGCAGTTCTTC; CDR3aa: CASRPTLGTSTYSYNEQFF
j_gene: TRBJ2-1; v_gene: TRBV19; d_gene: TRBD2; abundance: .; len: 16; CDR3nt: TGTGCCAGTAGTAGGAATATAGCGGGGACTGACAATGAGCAGTTCTTC; CDR3aa: CASSRNIAGTDNEQFF
j_gene: TRBJ1-2; v_gene: TRBV5-1; d_gene: .; abundance: once; len: 12; CDR3nt: TGCGCCAGCAGCTTAAGCGGGGATGGCTACACCTTC; CDR3aa: CASSLSGDGYTF
j_gene: TRBJ1-1; v_gene: TRBV30; d_gene: TRBD1; abundance: .; len: 13; CDR3nt: TGTGCCTCGACGACAGGGCCGAACACTGAAGCTTTCTTT; CDR3aa: CASTTGPNTEAFF
j_gene: TRBJ2-7; v_gene: TRBV14; d_gene: .; abundance: .; len: 12; CDR3nt: TGTGCCAGCAGCCAAGGCGGATACGAGCAGTACTTC; CDR3aa: CASSQGGYEQYF
j_gene: TRBJ2-4; v_gene: TRBV7-2; d_gene: TRBD2; abundance: .; len: 16; CDR3nt: TGTGCCAGCAGCTTGCGACTAGCGCCCCCCAAAAACATTCAGTACTTC; CDR3aa: CASSLRLAPPKNIQYF
j_gene: TRBJ2-7; v_gene: TRBV5-6; d_gene: TRBD2; abundance: .; len: 15; CDR3nt: TGTGCCAGCAGCTTGGTGGGAGGGGCCTCCTACGAGCAGTACTTC; CDR3aa: CASSLVGGASYEQYF
j_gene: TRBJ2-3; v_gene: TRBV27; d_gene: TRBD2; abundance: .; len: 15; CDR3nt: TGTGCCAGCAGTTTGGCGGGAGGGTTCACAGATACGCAGTATTTT; CDR3aa: CASSLAGGFTDTQYF
j_gene: TRBJ2-7; v_gene: TRBV6-2/TRBV6-3; d_gene: .; abundance: .; len: 16; CDR3nt: TGTGCCAGCAGCTCCCGGCGGCCACCGCAGATCTACGAGCAGTACTTC; CDR3aa: CASSSRRPPQIYEQYF
j_gene: TRBJ2-1; v_gene: TRBV10-2; d_gene: .; abundance: .; len: 13; CDR3nt: TGCGCCAGCAGTGAGCTAGCTAACAATGAGCAGTTCTTC; CDR3aa: CASSELANNEQFF
j_gene: TRBJ2-7; v_gene: TRBV11-3; d_gene: TRBD1; abundance: .; len: 13; CDR3nt: TGTGCCAGCAGCCCCGGGGCAGGGGGCGAGCAGTACTTC; CDR3aa: CASSPGAGGEQYF
j_gene: TRBJ2-2; v_gene: TRBV5-5; d_gene: TRBD2; abundance: .; len: 17; CDR3nt: TGTGCCAGCAGCTCGGGACTAGCGGGAGGTATATCCGGGGAGCTGTTTTTT; CDR3aa: CASSSGLAGGISGELFF
j_gene: TRBJ1-1; v_gene: TRBV3-1/TRBV3-2; d_gene: .; abundance: .; len: 15; CDR3nt: TGTGCCAGCAGTTATATTGGTGGGGCGAACACTGAAGCTTTCTTT; CDR3aa: CASSYIGGANTEAFF
j_gene: TRBJ1-1; v_gene: TRBV5-4; d_gene: TRBD1; abundance: .; len: 13; CDR3nt: TGTGCCAGCAGGGACAGGGGGGACTCTGAAGCTTTCTTT; CDR3aa: CASRDRGDSEAFF
j_gene: TRBJ1-4; v_gene: TRBV4-1; d_gene: TRBD1; abundance: .; len: 15; CDR3nt: TGCGCCAGCAGCTTCCGACAGGGGGCCTCTGAAAAACTGCTTTTT; CDR3aa: CASSFRQGASEKLLF
j_gene: TRBJ2-7; v_gene: TRBV9; d_gene: .; abundance: .; len: 12; CDR3nt: TGTGCCAGCAGCGCCCTCGATAGCGAGCAGTACTTC; CDR3aa: CASSALDSEQYF
j_gene: TRBJ2-3; v_gene: TRBV30; d_gene: .; abundance: .; len: 13; CDR3nt: TGTGCCTGGAGGGTGGGGGGAGCAGATACGCAGTATTTT; CDR3aa: CAWRVGGADTQYF
j_gene: TRBJ1-5; v_gene: TRBV7-2; d_gene: .; abundance: .; len: 16; CDR3nt: TGTGCCAGCAGCTTATGGGGACAAGGGAGCAATCAGCCCCAGCATTTT; CDR3aa: CASSLWGQGSNQPQHF
j_gene: TRBJ2-1; v_gene: TRBV19; d_gene: TRBD2; abundance: few; len: 15; CDR3nt: TGTGCCAGTAGCTGGGGACTAGCGCGGAACAATGAGCAGTTCTTC; CDR3aa: CASSWGLARNNEQFF
j_gene: TRBJ1-5; v_gene: TRBV28; d_gene: .; abundance: .; len: 13; CDR3nt: TGTGCCAGCAGTTTAGAATCAGGACAGCCCCAGCATTTT; CDR3aa: CASSLESGQPQHF
j_gene: TRBJ2-7; v_gene: TRBV5-5; d_gene: .; abundance: .; len: 14; CDR3nt: TGTGCCAGCAGCCCCCTCGGGACAAACTACGAGCAGTACTTC; CDR3aa: CASSPLGTNYEQYF
j_gene: TRBJ2-5; v_gene: TRBV5-6; d_gene: TRBD2; abundance: .; len: 14; CDR3nt: TGTGCCAGCAGCCGACTAGCGGGAGGGGAGACCCAGTACTTC; CDR3aa: CASSRLAGGETQYF
j_gene: TRBJ2-7; v_gene: TRBV12-3/TRBV12-4; d_gene: .; abundance: .; len: 12; CDR3nt: TGTGCCAGCAGTTTCCTCCTCGGGGAGCAGTACTTC; CDR3aa: CASSFLLGEQYF
j_gene: TRBJ2-2; v_gene: TRBV4-3; d_gene: .; abundance: few; len: 14; CDR3nt: TGCGCCAGCAGCCAGGCTCAGCGGACCGGGGAGCTGTTTTTT; CDR3aa: CASSQAQRTGELFF
j_gene: TRBJ2-1; v_gene: TRBV2; d_gene: .; abundance: few; len: 10; CDR3nt: TGTGCCAGCAGCCTCCTCGAGCAGTTCTTC; CDR3aa: CASSLLEQFF
j_gene: TRBJ1-3; v_gene: TRBV28; d_gene: .; abundance: .; len: 13; CDR3nt: TGTGCCAGCAGCCCCTCCTCTGGAAACACCATATATTTT; CDR3aa: CASSPSSGNTIYF
j_gene: TRBJ2-1; v_gene: TRBV5-1; d_gene: TRBD2; abundance: .; len: 16; CDR3nt: TGCGCCAGCAGCTTGGGGGGGACTAGCGGGAGTAATATCCAGTTCTTC; CDR3aa: CASSLGGTSGSNIQFF